This T cell receptor (beta chain) comes out of a study of control samples from healthy donors and cancer patients. The assay was immunoSEQ multiplex PCR, and TCRdb's table has in-frame clones only and misses some. The repertoire holds about 130,000 clones, with 80% to 95% as singletons. V lost 3 bases and J lost 0, with 12 bases in between. In germline, CDR1 is GTSNPN, CDR2 SVGIG (reference sequence). The CDR3 runs to 16 residues. This sequence was found in a woman aged 45-65 years in good health. This rearrangement joins TRBV30 to TRBJ1-6; TRBD1 might be the D (5 bases). Sequencing was performed on blood. This chain's CDR3 is CAWSEQESSYNSPLHF. The CDR3 DNA reads as TGTGCCTGGAGCGAACAGGAGAGCTCCTATAATTCACCCCTCCACTTT.